The 26 T cell receptor beta chains presented below share a single source sample, sequenced in a study of cytomegalovirus exposure and HLA in healthy donors. Primers included in the PCR were 60 Vbeta and 13 Jbeta primers. The table came from immunoSEQ multiplex PCR; TCRdb's copy has only in-frame clones and leaves some out. The sample contains around 100,000 clones, approximately 70% of which appear only once. The sample taken for sequencing was PBMCs. These TCRs come from a man in his forties or fifties in good health and CMV-seropositive.

The chain is built from TRBV7-3 and TRBJ1-1; TRBD1 might be the D (6 bases). Trimming cost V 3 bases and J 4 bases, with 9 bases left between them. CDR1 and CDR2 (germline): SGHTA, FQGTGA. This CDR3 has 13 amino acids. The chain's CDR3 is CASSFGGLTEAFF. CDR3 sequence (DNA): TGTGCCAGCAGCTTCGGGGGGCTCACTGAAGCTTTCTTT.

V is TRBV28 and J is TRBJ2-1; 9 bases align to TRBD2. CDR1 MDHEN and CDR2 SYDVKM come from the germline V gene. Unmatched junction bases numbered 6, after V lost 3 bases and J lost 9 bases. CDR3 size: 14 residues. The CDR3 sequence is CASSFWPSGTEQFF. CDR3 in DNA: TGTGCCAGCAGTTTCTGGCCTAGCGGGACTGAGCAGTTCTTC. The full variable domain, rest sourced from reference TRBV28 and TRBJ2-1, is DVKVTQSSRYLVKRTGEKVFLECVQDMDHENMFWYRQDPGLGLRLIYFSYDVKMKEKGDIPEGYSVSREKKERFSLILESASTNQTSMYLCASSFWPSGTEQFFGPGTRLTVL.

This clone was found once. The rearrangement uses TRBV7-9 and TRBJ2-5; 8 bases line up with TRBD1. This CDR3 has 13 residues. Losses at the gene ends were 7 bases for V and 0 bases for J; bases not matched to a gene: 1. Germline V gives CDR1 SEHNR, CDR2 FQNEAQ (reference sequence). The CDR3 loop is CASNRGNQETQYF. The CDR3 nucleotides are TGTGCCAGCAACAGGGGGAACCAAGAGACCCAGTACTTC.

The rearrangement uses TRBV7-2 and TRBJ2-7; 8 positions match TRBD1. J lost 2 bases, V lost 1 base, and 4 bases had no gene match. The germline V gene encodes CDR1 SGHTA and CDR2 FQGNSA. This CDR3 spans 15 amino acids. The CDR3 DNA follows: TGTGCCAGCAGCTTAGAGCACAGGGGGACCTACGAGCAGTACTTC. Translation gives CASSLEHRGTYEQYF.

This clone was seen a handful of times. The V gene is TRBV13, the J gene TRBJ1-2; TRBD1 is a possible D gene (5 bases). V lost 5 bases and J 7 bases, leaving 17 bases between the germline ends. This CDR3 has 14 residues. CDR1 is PRHDT and CDR2 is FYEKMQ in the germline V gene (reference sequence). Here the CDR3 reads CASSPTRTSAGYTF. Here the CDR3 DNA reads TGTGCCAGCAGCCCGACTAGGACAAGTGCTGGCTACACCTTC.

The J gene is TRBJ2-3, the V gene TRBV6-5; maybe TRBD2 (6 bases). Germline CDR1 reads MNHEY; CDR2 reads SVGAGI. The CDR3 extends over 16 amino acids. Trimming stripped 4 bases from V and 2 bases from J, with 16 bases between. CDR3 nucleotide sequence: TGTGCCAGCAGTTTCGTGGTTAGCGGAAACACAGATACGCAGTATTTT. Protein sequence: CASSFVVSGNTDTQYF.

The J gene is TRBJ2-1, the V gene TRBV2; tentatively, D is TRBD2 (6 bases). The CDR3 covers 15 residues. Trimming cost V 10 bases and J 0 bases, with 16 bases left between them. Germline assignment: CDR1 SNHLY and CDR2 FYNNEI. The CDR3 sequence is CAISTGTLSYNEQFF. For the CDR3, the DNA is TGTGCCATTTCGACCGGGACTCTCTCCTACAATGAGCAGTTCTTC.

A single count supports this clone. The chain links TRBV18 to TRBJ1-3; 8 nucleotides line up with TRBD1. Germline V gives CDR1 KGHSH, CDR2 LQKENI. Unmatched junction bases numbered 7, after V lost 6 bases and J lost 0 bases. The CDR3 contains 16 residues. The CDR3 DNA is TGTGCCAGCTCCTTAGGACAGGGCACCTCTGGAAACACCATATATTTT. Translated: CASSLGQGTSGNTIYF.

The V and J genes are TRBV19 and TRBJ2-7, with a weak D call TRBD2 (6 bases). CDR1 is LNHDA and CDR2 is SQIVND in the germline V gene (reference sequence). Deletions cut 5 bases from V and 1 base from J, with 12 bases between. The CDR3 spans 14 residues. The DNA for the CDR3 is TGTGCCAGTAGTGCGCGGCGGGATTCCTACGAGCAGTACTTC. It codes for CASSARRDSYEQYF.

This clone has a handful of counts. This chain links TRBV9 with TRBJ2-5; a weak D match, TRBD2 (5 bases). This CDR3 has 13 residues. Trimming cost V 0 bases and J 5 bases, with 8 bases left between them. Germline lookup yields CDR1 SGDLS and CDR2 YYNGEE. CDR3 bases: TGTGCCAGCAGCGTAGGAGGGAAGGAGACCCAGTACTTC. As protein: CASSVGGKETQYF.

This rearrangement joins TRBV25-1 to TRBJ1-6, with a tentative D call TRBD1 (6 bases). The V end lost 4 bases, the J end lost 9 bases, and 10 bases lay between the germline ends. Per germline, CDR1 MGHDK and CDR2 SYGVNS. The CDR3 consists of 13 residues. In nucleotides, the CDR3 is TGTGCCAGCAGTGCAGGGGCTGGTTCACCCCTCCACTTT. It is translated as CASSAGAGSPLHF.

The chain has TRBV6-6 and TRBJ2-5; no clear D. Germline CDR1 reads MNHNY; CDR2 reads SVGAGI (reference sequence). Trimming shortened V by 4 bases and J by 1 base, and 13 bases separated the two germline ends. CDR3 length equals 15 residues. The CDR3 bases are TGTGCCAGCAGTTTTGTGAAGCTGTTCCAAGAGACCCAGTACTTC. Its translation: CASSFVKLFQETQYF.

The J gene is TRBJ2-7, the V gene TRBV7-2; 9 nucleotides match TRBD2. The CDR3 has 16 residues. With V trimmed by 1 base and J by 0 bases, 4 bases remained unmatched. Germline lookup yields CDR1 SGHTA and CDR2 FQGNSA. The DNA of the CDR3 is TGTGCCAGCAGCTTAGTTGCTAGCGGGATCTCCTACGAGCAGTACTTC. Protein sequence: CASSLVASGISYEQYF.

The chain combines TRBV11-2 with TRBJ1-2, with D unresolved. CDR1 is SGHAT, CDR2 FQNNGV, per germline. V dropped 7 bases and J dropped 3 bases, with 15 bases sitting between them. The CDR3 totals 14 residues. The CDR3 sequence: CASTLKEWDYGYTF. DNA for the CDR3: TGTGCCAGCACCCTTAAGGAGTGGGACTATGGCTACACCTTC.

The CDR3 nucleotides are TGTGCCAGTAGTGAGGTAGGGGATGAAGCTTTCTTT. It codes for CASSEVGDEAFF. The V and J genes are TRBV19 and TRBJ1-1; D possibly corresponds to TRBD1 (5 bases). The V gene lost 5 bases and the J gene lost 7 bases, with 11 bases spanning the gap. The CDR3 spans 12 residues. The germline CDR1 and CDR2 sequences are LNHDA and SQIVND (reference sequence). The complete variable domain, with remaining parts taken from reference TRBV19 and TRBJ1-1, reads DGGITQSPKYLFRKEGQNVTLSCEQNLNHDAMYWYRQDPGQGLRLIYYSQIVNDFQKGDIAEGYSVSREKKESFPLTVTSAQKNPTAFYLCASSEVGDEAFFGQGTRLTVV.

In its sample, this clone was seen a few times. The rearrangement joins TRBV27 to TRBJ1-3, with D uncertain. The V gene's germline CDR1 is MNHEY and CDR2 SMNVEV (reference sequence). V was cut by 2 bases and J by 0 bases, with 8 bases left in between. This CDR3 has 15 amino acids. CDR3 in DNA: TGTGCCAGCAGTTTAGACACCAACTCTGGAAACACCATATATTTT. It specifies CASSLDTNSGNTIYF.

This chain links TRBV7-3 with TRBJ2-2; 7 bases are a match to TRBD1. The CDR3 contains 15 residues. CDR1 and CDR2 from the germline V gene are SGHTA and FQGTGA. Trimming cost V 4 bases and J 0 bases; bases outside gene matches: 2. The CDR3 sequence is CASSSTGSNTGELFF. CDR3 coding DNA: TGTGCCAGCAGCTCGACAGGGTCGAACACCGGGGAGCTGTTTTTT.

This rearrangement joins TRBV19 to TRBJ1-1; no definite D call. Germline V gives CDR1 LNHDA, CDR2 SQIVND (reference sequence). The CDR3 loop spans 14 amino acids. The V gene lost 8 bases and the J gene lost 1 base, with 14 bases spanning the gap. Here the CDR3 DNA reads TGTGCCAGTGCCTTTGTGAGCAAGAACACTGAAGCTTTCTTT. Its translation: CASAFVSKNTEAFF.

CDR3 in DNA: TGTGCCTGGAGTGAGGGCGGGACTGCAGCCCGCTACACCTTC. Residues: CAWSEGGTAARYTF. The chain recombines TRBV30 with TRBJ1-2; possibly TRBD1 for D (5 bases). Trimming pared 1 base from V and 9 bases from J, leaving 18 bases between. The V gene's germline CDR1 is GTSNPN and CDR2 SVGIG (reference sequence). The CDR3 is 14 amino acids.

V usage is TRBV5-4 and J usage is TRBJ1-2; 9 bases align to TRBD1. Losses at the gene ends were 7 bases for V and 4 bases for J; bases not matched to a gene: 14. The CDR3 covers 16 residues. The germline gives CDR1 SGHNT, CDR2 YYREEE (reference sequence). CDR3 region: CASLSGTGSKVYGYTF. In nucleotides, the CDR3 is TGTGCCAGCCTATCCGGGACAGGGTCGAAGGTCTATGGCTACACCTTC.

There are a few counts of this clone. The genes are TRBV19 and TRBJ2-5; TRBD1 is a possible D gene (7 bases). The germline V gene has CDR1 LNHDA and CDR2 SQIVND (reference sequence). Deletions cut 5 bases from V and 3 bases from J, with 13 bases between. This CDR3 spans 14 amino acids. CDR3 residues: CASSAFRGEETQYF. The CDR3 nucleotides read TGTGCCAGTAGTGCCTTCAGGGGGGAAGAGACCCAGTACTTC.

The J gene is TRBJ2-7, the V gene TRBV9, with 10 bases fitting TRBD1. Germline values: CDR1 SGDLS, CDR2 YYNGEE. V shed 4 bases and J 3 bases; nucleotides not matched to a gene: 7. The length of the CDR3 is 15 residues. This CDR3 reads CASSPVGTGDYEQYF. The DNA of the CDR3 is TGTGCCAGCAGCCCTGTCGGGACAGGGGACTACGAGCAGTACTTC.

The chain couples TRBV4-2 to TRBJ2-1; 10 bases line up with TRBD2. Germline CDR1 LGHNA, CDR2 YNFKEQ. This CDR3 is built from 17 residues. The V gene end was trimmed by 0 bases and the J gene end by 7 bases; junction bases not matched to a gene: 9. The DNA for the CDR3 is TGTGCCAGCAGCCAAGATCCCCTAGCGGGAGATGAGAATGAGCAGTTCTTC. Protein: CASSQDPLAGDENEQFF.

This clone has a handful of counts. The chain carries TRBV6-5 and TRBJ2-7; 7 bases agree with TRBD2. Germline CDR1 reads MNHEY; CDR2 reads SVGAGI. The CDR3 consists of 14 residues. The trim removed 7 bases at V and 2 bases at J, leaving 8 bases unmatched. CDR3 region: CASTSLATAYEQYF. The DNA for the CDR3 is TGTGCCAGCACCTCACTAGCGACCGCCTACGAGCAGTACTTC.

The rearrangement links TRBV5-1 to TRBJ2-1; 7 bases match TRBD2. Per the germline V gene, CDR1 is SGHRS and CDR2 is YFSETQ. After removal of 7 bases from V and 3 bases from J, the junction contained 4 bases not matched to a gene. The CDR3 is 13 residues long. CDR3 coding DNA: TGCGCCAGCCACGTAGCGGGCTACAATGAGCAGTTCTTC. This encodes CASHVAGYNEQFF.

The chain employs TRBV5-6 and TRBJ1-2; the D gene is possibly TRBD1 (5 bases). The CDR3 sequence is 13 residues long. V was shortened by 2 bases and J by 5 bases, with 10 bases between the two germline ends. In germline, CDR1 is SGHDT, CDR2 YYEEEE. CDR3 protein: CASSFQGGYGYTF. As DNA, the CDR3 is TGTGCCAGCAGCTTCCAGGGTGGATATGGCTACACCTTC.